The subject of this entry is one T cell receptor (beta chain). This sample was taken from a study of blood T cell repertoires in COVID-19. Study details: From T cells, B-cell-depleted T cells, or PBMCs came the material, which was cDNA or gDNA.

Clones were sequenced by immunoSEQ multiplex PCR, and TCRdb holds only the in-frame ones, with some missing. The table has 130,000 to 150,000 clones, around 87% seen once; the top ten hold around 11%. The age range of participants was about 18 to 89 years, with residence in around 22 US areas. Recovered status in Cohort 3 required two negative PCRs, clearance, or symptom resolution. Germline CDR1 is SGDLS and CDR2 is YYNGEE. The CDR3 sequence is 15 residues long. Trimming stripped 2 bases from V and 4 bases from J, with 12 bases between. Input material: PBMCs or T cells enriched from blood (not recorded which). The sequence came from a man aged 55 to 70 who had recovered from COVID-19. V gene TRBV9 combines with J gene TRBJ2-2; D is uncertain. The CDR3 spells CASSVSWAPTGELFF. CDR3 sequence (DNA): TGTGCCAGCAGCGTCTCGTGGGCGCCCACCGGGGAGCTGTTTTTT.